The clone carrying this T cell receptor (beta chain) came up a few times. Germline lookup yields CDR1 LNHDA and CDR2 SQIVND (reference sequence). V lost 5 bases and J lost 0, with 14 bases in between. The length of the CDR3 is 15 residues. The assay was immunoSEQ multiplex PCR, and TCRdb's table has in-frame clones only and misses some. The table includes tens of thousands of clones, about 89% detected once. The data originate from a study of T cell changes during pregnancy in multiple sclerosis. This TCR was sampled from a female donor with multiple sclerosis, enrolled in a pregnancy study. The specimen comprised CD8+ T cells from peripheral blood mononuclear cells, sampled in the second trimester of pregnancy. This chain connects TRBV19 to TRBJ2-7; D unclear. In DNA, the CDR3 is TGTGCCAGTAGTTCCCTAAGCGTAATCTCCTACGAGCAGTACTTC. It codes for CASSSLSVISYEQYF.